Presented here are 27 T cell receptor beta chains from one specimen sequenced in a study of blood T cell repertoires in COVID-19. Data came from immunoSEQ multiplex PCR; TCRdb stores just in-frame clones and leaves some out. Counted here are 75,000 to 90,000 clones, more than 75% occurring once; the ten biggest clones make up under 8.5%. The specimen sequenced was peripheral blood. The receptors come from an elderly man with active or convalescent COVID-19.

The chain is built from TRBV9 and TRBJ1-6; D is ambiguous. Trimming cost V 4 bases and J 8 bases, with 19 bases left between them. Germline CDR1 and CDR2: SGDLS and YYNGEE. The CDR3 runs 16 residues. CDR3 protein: CASSPRSAGSYSPLHF. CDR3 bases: TGTGCCAGCAGCCCCAGATCGGCAGGCTCGTATTCACCCCTCCACTTT.

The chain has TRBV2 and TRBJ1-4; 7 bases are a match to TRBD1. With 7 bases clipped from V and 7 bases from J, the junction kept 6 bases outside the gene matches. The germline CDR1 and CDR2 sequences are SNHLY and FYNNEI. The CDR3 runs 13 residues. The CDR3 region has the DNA TGTGCCAGCAATAGGGACAGCCGTGAAAAACTGTTTTTT. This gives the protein CASNRDSREKLFF. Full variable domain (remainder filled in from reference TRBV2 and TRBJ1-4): EPEVTQTPSHQVTQMGQEVILRCVPISNHLYFYWYRQILGQKVEFLVSFYNNEISEKSEIFDDQFSVERPDGSNFTLKIRSTKLEDSAMYFCASNRDSREKLFFGSGTQLSVL.

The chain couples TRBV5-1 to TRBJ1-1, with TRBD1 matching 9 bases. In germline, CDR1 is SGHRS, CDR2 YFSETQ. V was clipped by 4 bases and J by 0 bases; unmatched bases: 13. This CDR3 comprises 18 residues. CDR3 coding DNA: TGCGCCAGCAGCCGTTTTAAAGGGACAGGGAGGCTGAACACTGAAGCTTTCTTT. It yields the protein CASSRFKGTGRLNTEAFF. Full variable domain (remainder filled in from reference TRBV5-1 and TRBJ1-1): KAGVTQTPRYLIKTRGQQVTLSCSPISGHRSVSWYQQTPGQGLQFLFEYFSETQRNKGNFPGRFSGRQFSNSRSEMNVSTLELGDSALYLCASSRFKGTGRLNTEAFFGQGTRLTVV.

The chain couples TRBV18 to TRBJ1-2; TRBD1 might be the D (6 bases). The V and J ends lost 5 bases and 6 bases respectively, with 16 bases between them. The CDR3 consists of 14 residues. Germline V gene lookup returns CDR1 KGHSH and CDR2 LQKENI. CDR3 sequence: CASSDSWGRNGYTF. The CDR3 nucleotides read TGTGCCAGCTCAGACTCATGGGGGCGGAATGGCTACACCTTC. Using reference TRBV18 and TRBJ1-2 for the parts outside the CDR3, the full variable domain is NAGVMQNPRHLVRRRGQEARLRCSPMKGHSHVYWYRQLPEEGLKFMVYLQKENIIDESGMPKERFSAEFPKEGPSILRIQQVVRGDSAAYFCASSDSWGRNGYTFGSGTRLTVV.

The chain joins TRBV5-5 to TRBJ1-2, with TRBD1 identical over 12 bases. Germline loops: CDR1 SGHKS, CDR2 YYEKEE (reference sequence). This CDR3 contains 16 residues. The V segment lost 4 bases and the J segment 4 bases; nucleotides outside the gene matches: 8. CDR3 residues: CASSGTGGPDGYGYTF. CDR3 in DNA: TGTGCCAGCAGCGGGACAGGGGGCCCTGATGGCTATGGCTACACCTTC.

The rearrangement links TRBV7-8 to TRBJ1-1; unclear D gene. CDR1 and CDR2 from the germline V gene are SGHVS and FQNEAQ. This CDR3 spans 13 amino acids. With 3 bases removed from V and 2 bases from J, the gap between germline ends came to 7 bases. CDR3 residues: CASSFGRNTEAFF. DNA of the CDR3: TGTGCCAGCAGCTTTGGGCGTAACACTGAAGCTTTCTTT.

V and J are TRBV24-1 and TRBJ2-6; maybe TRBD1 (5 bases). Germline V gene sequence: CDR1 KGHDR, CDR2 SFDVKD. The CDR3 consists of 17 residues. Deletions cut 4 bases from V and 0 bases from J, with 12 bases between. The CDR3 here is CATSEAQGGSGANVLTF. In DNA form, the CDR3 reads TGTGCCACCAGTGAGGCCCAGGGTGGCTCTGGGGCCAACGTCCTGACTTTC.

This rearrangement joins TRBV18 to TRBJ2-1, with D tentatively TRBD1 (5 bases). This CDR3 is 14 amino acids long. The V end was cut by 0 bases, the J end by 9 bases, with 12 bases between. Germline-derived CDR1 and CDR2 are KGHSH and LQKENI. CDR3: CASSPPSGTGEQFF. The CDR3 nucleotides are TGTGCCAGCTCACCACCGTCAGGTACAGGTGAGCAGTTCTTC. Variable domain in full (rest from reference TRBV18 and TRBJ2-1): NAGVMQNPRHLVRRRGQEARLRCSPMKGHSHVYWYRQLPEEGLKFMVYLQKENIIDESGMPKERFSAEFPKEGPSILRIQQVVRGDSAAYFCASSPPSGTGEQFFGPGTRLTVL.

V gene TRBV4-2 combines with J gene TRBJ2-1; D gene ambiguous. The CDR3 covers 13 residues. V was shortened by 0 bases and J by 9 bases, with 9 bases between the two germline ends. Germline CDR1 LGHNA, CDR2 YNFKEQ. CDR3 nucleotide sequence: TGTGCCAGCAGCCAAGATGCGAGCTTTGAGCAGTTCTTC. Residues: CASSQDASFEQFF.

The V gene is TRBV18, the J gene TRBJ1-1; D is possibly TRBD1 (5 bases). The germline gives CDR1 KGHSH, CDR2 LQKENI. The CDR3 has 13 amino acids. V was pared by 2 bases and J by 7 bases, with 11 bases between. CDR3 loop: CASSPGTRGEAFF. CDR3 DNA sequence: TGTGCCAGCTCACCAGGGACTAGGGGTGAAGCTTTCTTT.

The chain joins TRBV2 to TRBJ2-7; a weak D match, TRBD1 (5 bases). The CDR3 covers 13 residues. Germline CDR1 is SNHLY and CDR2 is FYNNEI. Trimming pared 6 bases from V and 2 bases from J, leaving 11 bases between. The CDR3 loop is CASRVQVTYEQYV. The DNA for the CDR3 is TGTGCCAGCAGAGTACAGGTTACCTACGAGCAGTACGTC.

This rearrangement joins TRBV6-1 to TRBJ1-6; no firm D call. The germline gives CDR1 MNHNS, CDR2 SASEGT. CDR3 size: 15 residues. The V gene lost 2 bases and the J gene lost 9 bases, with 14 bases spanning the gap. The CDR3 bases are TGTGCCAGCAGTGAACTCCTCAGCGGGCTTTCACCCCTCCACTTT. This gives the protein CASSELLSGLSPLHF.

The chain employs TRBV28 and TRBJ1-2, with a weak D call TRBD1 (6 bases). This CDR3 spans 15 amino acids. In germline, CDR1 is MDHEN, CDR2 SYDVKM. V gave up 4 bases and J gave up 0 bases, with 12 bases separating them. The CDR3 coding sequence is TGTGCCAGCAGTTCCCCCCCAGGGGCTAACTATGGCTACACCTTC. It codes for CASSSPPGANYGYTF.

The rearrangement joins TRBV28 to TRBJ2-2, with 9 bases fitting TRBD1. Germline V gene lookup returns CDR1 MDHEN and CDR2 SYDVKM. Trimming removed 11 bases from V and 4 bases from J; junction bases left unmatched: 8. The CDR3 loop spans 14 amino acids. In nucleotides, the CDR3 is TGTGCCGTCACAGGGGGCTTAGGCACCGGGGAGCTGTTTTTT. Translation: CAVTGGLGTGELFF.

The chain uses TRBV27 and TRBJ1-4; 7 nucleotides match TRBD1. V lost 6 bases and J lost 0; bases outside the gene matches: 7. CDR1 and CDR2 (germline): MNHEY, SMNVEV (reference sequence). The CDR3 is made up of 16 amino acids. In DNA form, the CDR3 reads TGTGCCAGCAGCCGGACAGGAGCCCCAACTAATGAAAAACTGTTTTTT. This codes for CASSRTGAPTNEKLFF.

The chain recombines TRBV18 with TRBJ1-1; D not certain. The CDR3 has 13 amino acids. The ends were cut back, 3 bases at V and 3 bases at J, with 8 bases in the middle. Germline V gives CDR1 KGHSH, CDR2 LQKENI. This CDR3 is CASSPGSYTEAFF. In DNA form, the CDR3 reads TGTGCCAGCTCACCGGGCAGTTACACTGAAGCTTTCTTT.

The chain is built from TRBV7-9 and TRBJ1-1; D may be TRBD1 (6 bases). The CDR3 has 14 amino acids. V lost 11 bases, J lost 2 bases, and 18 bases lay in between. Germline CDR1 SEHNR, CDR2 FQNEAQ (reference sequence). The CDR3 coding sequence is TGTGCCGCCACGCCGAGGGGGAAAAACACTGAAGCTTTCTTT. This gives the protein CAATPRGKNTEAFF.

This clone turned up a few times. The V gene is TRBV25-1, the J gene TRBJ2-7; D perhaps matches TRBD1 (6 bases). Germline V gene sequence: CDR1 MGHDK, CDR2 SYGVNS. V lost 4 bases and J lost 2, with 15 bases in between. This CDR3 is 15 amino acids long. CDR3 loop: CASSANTGLPYEQYV. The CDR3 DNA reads TGTGCCAGCAGTGCCAATACAGGGTTACCCTACGAGCAGTACGTC.

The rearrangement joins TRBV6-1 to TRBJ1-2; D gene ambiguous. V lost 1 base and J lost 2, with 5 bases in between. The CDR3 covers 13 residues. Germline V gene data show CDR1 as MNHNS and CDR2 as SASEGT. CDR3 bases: TGTGCCAGCAGTGAAGGCCTAAACTATGGCTACACCTTC. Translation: CASSEGLNYGYTF.

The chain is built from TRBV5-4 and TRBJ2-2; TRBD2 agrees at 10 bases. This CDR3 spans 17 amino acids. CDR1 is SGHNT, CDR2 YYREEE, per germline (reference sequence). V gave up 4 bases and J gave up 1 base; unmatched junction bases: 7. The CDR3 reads CASSPLAGVMNTGELFF. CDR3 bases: TGTGCCAGCAGCCCCCTAGCGGGAGTAATGAACACCGGGGAGCTGTTTTTT.

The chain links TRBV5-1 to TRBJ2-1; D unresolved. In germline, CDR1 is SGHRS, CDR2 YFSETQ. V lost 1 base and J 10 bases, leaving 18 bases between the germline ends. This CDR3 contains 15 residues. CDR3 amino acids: CASSLQLTTEREQFF. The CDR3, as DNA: TGCGCCAGCAGCTTGCAACTAACCACTGAGAGGGAGCAGTTCTTC.

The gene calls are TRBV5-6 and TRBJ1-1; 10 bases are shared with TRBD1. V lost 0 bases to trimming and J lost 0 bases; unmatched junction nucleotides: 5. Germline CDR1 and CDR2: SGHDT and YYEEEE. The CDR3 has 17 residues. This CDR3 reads CASSLETGGHMNTEAFF. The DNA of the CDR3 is TGTGCCAGCAGCTTGGAGACAGGGGGCCACATGAACACTGAAGCTTTCTTT.

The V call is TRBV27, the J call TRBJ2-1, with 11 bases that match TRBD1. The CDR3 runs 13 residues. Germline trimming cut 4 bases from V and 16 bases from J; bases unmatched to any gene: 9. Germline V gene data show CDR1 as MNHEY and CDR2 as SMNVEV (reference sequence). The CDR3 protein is CASSSTQGQGDFF. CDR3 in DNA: TGTGCCAGCAGTTCCACCCAGGGACAGGGGGACTTCTTC.

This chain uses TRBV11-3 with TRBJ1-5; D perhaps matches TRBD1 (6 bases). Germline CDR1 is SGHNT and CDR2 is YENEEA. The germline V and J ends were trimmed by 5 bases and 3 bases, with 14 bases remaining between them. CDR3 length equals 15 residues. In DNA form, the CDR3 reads TGTGCCAGCAGCCCGGAGGACAGCCACAATCAGCCCCAGCATTTT. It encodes CASSPEDSHNQPQHF.

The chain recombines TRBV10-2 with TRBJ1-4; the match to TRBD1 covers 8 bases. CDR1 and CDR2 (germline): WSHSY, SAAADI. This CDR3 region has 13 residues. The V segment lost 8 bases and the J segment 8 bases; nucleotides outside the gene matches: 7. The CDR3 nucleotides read TGCGCCAGCGCAGGGGGCTTAAGGGAAAAACTGTTTTTT. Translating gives CASAGGLREKLFF.

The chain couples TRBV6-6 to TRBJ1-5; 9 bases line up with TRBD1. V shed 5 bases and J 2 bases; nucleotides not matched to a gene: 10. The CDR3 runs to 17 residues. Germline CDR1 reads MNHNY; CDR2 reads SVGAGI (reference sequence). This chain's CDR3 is CASSPQDRGGGNQPQHF. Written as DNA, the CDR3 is TGTGCCAGCAGTCCACAGGACAGGGGTGGCGGCAATCAGCCCCAGCATTTT.

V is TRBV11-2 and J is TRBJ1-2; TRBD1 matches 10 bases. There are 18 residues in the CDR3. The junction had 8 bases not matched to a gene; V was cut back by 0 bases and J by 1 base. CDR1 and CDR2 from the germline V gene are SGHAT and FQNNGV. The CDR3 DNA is TGTGCCAGCAGCTTAGATAGGCCCGGACAGGGGGGTAACTATGGCTACACCTTC. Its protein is CASSLDRPGQGGNYGYTF.